Below are 8 T cell receptor beta chains sequenced from a single sample in a study of T cell changes during pregnancy in multiple sclerosis. TCRdb's copy holds only in-frame clones and misses some; the assay was immunoSEQ multiplex PCR. The sample lists about 92,000 clones, almost 95% occurring once. The specimen was peripheral blood, collected in the third trimester of pregnancy. Receptors originate from a female donor with multiple sclerosis, enrolled in a pregnancy study.

The J gene is TRBJ1-5, the V gene TRBV19; D remains unclear. Trimming took off 6 bases at V and 4 bases at J, with 10 bases between the two ends. The CDR3 covers 13 residues. Germline V gives CDR1 LNHDA, CDR2 SQIVND (reference sequence). As DNA, the CDR3 is TGTGCCAGTAGCAAGACACTTAATCAGCCCCAGCATTTT. It is translated as CASSKTLNQPQHF.

The chain is built from TRBV7-9 and TRBJ2-1; possibly TRBD1 for D (6 bases). Germline assignment: CDR1 SEHNR and CDR2 FQNEAQ (reference sequence). Between the trimmed V and J ends, which lost 7 bases and 2 bases, there was a span of 18 bases. The CDR3 has 16 amino acids. The CDR3 DNA reads TGTGCCAGCATCGAAACCGCCCACAGGGCCTACAATGAGCAGTTCTTC. This encodes CASIETAHRAYNEQFF.

This chain connects TRBV13 to TRBJ2-5, with 8 bases fitting TRBD1. Germline-derived CDR1 and CDR2 are PRHDT and FYEKMQ (reference sequence). This CDR3 is 15 amino acids long. V shed 4 bases and J 4 bases; nucleotides not matched to a gene: 8. The CDR3 DNA sequence: TGTGCCAGCAGCTCGGACAGGGAGGTGGGAGAGACCCAGTACTTC. It encodes CASSSDREVGETQYF.

The genes are TRBV5-4 and TRBJ2-1; TRBD2 matches 13 bases. Germline V lookup: CDR1 SGHNT, CDR2 YYREEE (reference sequence). V lost 2 bases, J lost 9 bases, and 8 bases stayed unmatched. This CDR3 has 16 residues. The CDR3: CASSLNGLAGVGEQFF. The DNA for the CDR3 is TGTGCCAGCAGCTTAAATGGACTAGCGGGAGTGGGTGAGCAGTTCTTC.

The genes are TRBV7-3 and TRBJ2-2; tentative D call: TRBD2 (7 bases). Germline CDR1 is SGHTA and CDR2 is FQGTGA. V lost 6 bases and J lost 5, with 13 bases in between. This CDR3 has 14 amino acids. This CDR3 reads CASSGGGDTGELFF. For the CDR3, the DNA is TGTGCCAGCAGTGGAGGGGGGGATACCGGGGAGCTGTTTTTT.

The J gene is TRBJ2-5, the V gene TRBV28; 7 bases agree with TRBD1. The CDR3 loop spans 15 amino acids. V lost 5 bases to trimming and J lost 2 bases; unmatched junction nucleotides: 8. Per germline, CDR1 MDHEN and CDR2 SYDVKM. CDR3 sequence: CASSRGQALQETQYF. The CDR3 coding sequence is TGTGCCAGCAGTCGAGGACAGGCCCTGCAAGAGACCCAGTACTTC.

The chain recombines TRBV9 with TRBJ1-4; D is unresolved. The CDR3 totals 14 residues. Trimming removed 4 bases at V and 7 bases at J, with 14 bases between. The germline gives CDR1 SGDLS, CDR2 YYNGEE. This CDR3 reads CASSPLGSPEKLFF. The CDR3 bases are TGTGCCAGCAGCCCCTTGGGGAGTCCTGAAAAACTGTTTTTT.

This clone was found once. CDR3 DNA: TGTGCCAGCTCACCAACCACTTGGAACACCATATATTTT. Protein: CASSPTTWNTIYF. The rearrangement joins TRBV18 to TRBJ1-3, with D hard to call. Germline V lookup: CDR1 KGHSH, CDR2 LQKENI. The CDR3 covers 13 residues. The V gene lost 2 bases and the J gene lost 7 bases, with 9 bases spanning the gap.